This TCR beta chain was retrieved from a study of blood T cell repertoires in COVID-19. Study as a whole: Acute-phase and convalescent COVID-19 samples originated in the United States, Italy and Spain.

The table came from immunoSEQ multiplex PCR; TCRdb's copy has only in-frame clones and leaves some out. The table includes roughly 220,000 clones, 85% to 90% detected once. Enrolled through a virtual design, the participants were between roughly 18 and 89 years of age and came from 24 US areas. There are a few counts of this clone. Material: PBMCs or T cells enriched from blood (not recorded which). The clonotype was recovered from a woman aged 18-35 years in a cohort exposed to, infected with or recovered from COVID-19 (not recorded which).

The CDR3 sequence is CATSRDSQYEQFF. Here the CDR3 DNA reads TGTGCCACCAGCAGAGACTCCCAGTATGAGCAGTTCTTC. The chain has TRBV15 and TRBJ2-1; D unresolved. Germline V gene sequence: CDR1 LNHNV, CDR2 YYDKDF (reference sequence). CDR3 length: 13 residues. Between the trimmed V and J ends, which lost 0 bases and 8 bases, there was a span of 8 bases.